The rows below give T cell receptor beta chains drawn from one sample of a study of blood T cell repertoires in COVID-19. Assay used: immunoSEQ multiplex PCR; TCRdb lists only in-frame clones, some missing. The sample comprises hundreds of thousands of clones, around 90% of which are singletons, and 7.2% rests with the top ten. The specimen was peripheral blood. These receptors came from a man aged 55 to 69 who had recovered from COVID-19. Both conserved end residues are part of each CDR3. A D gene is named only where the DNA matches it firmly. Clone size is stated in some rows and not others, as once, few, many or a class when expanded.

D gene,clone size,J gene,V gene,CDR3 protein,CDR3 DNA
TRBD1,NA,TRBJ1-6,TRBV7-9,CASSLRDSLNSPLHF,TGTGCCAGCAGCTTGAGGGACAGTCTTAATTCACCCCTCCACTTT
NA,NA,TRBJ2-3,TRBV20-1,CSASPVDTQYF,TGCAGTGCTAGTCCCGTGGATACGCAGTATTTT
TRBD1,NA,TRBJ2-7,TRBV3-1/TRBV3-2,CASSFRDSPSYEQYF,TGTGCCAGCAGCTTTCGGGACAGTCCCTCCTACGAGCAGTACTTC
TRBD1,NA,TRBJ2-7,TRBV28,CASSLPGTGYNREQYF,TGTGCCAGCAGTCTCCCCGGGACAGGGTATAATCGGGAGCAGTACTTC
NA,few,TRBJ1-2,TRBV6-5,CASSYGSGGGECAF,TGTGCCAGCAGTTACGGATCCGGCGGCGGGGAGTGCGCCTTC
TRBD2,NA,TRBJ2-1,TRBV4-1,CASSQFLAGGPNEQFF,TGCGCCAGCAGCCAGTTCCTAGCGGGGGGGCCGAATGAGCAGTTCTTC
NA,NA,TRBJ1-4,TRBV5-6,CASSLASGQKLFF,TGTGCCAGCAGCTTGGCCTCCGGACAGAAACTGTTTTTT
NA,few,TRBJ2-4,TRBV3-1/TRBV3-2,CASSQAQINIQYF,TGTGCCAGCAGCCAAGCCCAGATAAACATTCAGTACTTC
NA,NA,TRBJ1-5,TRBV3-1/TRBV3-2,CASSQPGDSQPQHF,TGTGCCAGCAGCCAACCGGGGGATAGTCAGCCCCAGCATTTT
TRBD1,NA,TRBJ2-7,TRBV18,CASSPGRDRAYEQYF,TGTGCCAGCTCTCCAGGTCGGGACAGGGCGTACGAGCAGTACTTC
NA,NA,TRBJ1-4,TRBV10-3,CAISSGMGGEKLFF,TGTGCCATCAGCTCAGGGATGGGGGGTGAAAAACTGTTTTTT
TRBD1,NA,TRBJ1-6,TRBV15,CATSRTGSNSPLHF,TGTGCCACCAGTAGGACAGGGTCCAATTCACCCCTCCACTTT
TRBD1,NA,TRBJ1-1,TRBV7-9,CASSTPTGTGDLTEAFF,TGTGCCAGCAGCACACCAACCGGGACAGGGGACCTCACTGAAGCTTTCTTT
NA,NA,TRBJ2-3,TRBV5-1,CASSRVQGSSTDTQYF,TGCGCCAGCAGCCGTGTCCAGGGGTCTAGCACAGATACGCAGTATTTT
NA,NA,TRBJ2-5,TRBV19,CASSIDRWGPQYF,TGTGCCAGTAGTATAGATCGCTGGGGGCCCCAGTACTTC
TRBD2,NA,TRBJ2-5,TRBV7-2,CASSYRTSGRETQYF,TGTGCCAGCAGCTACCGGACTAGCGGTAGAGAGACCCAGTACTTC
NA,NA,TRBJ1-3,TRBV7-9,CASSKTVDGNTIYF,TGTGCCAGCAGCAAGACAGTGGACGGAAACACCATATATTTT
NA,NA,TRBJ1-1,TRBV5-1,CASRLDTNTEAFF,TGCGCCAGCAGACTGGACACAAACACTGAAGCTTTCTTT
TRBD1,NA,TRBJ1-2,TRBV30,CAWSEYRGGYTF,TGTGCCTGGAGTGAATACAGGGGTGGCTACACCTTC
NA,few,TRBJ1-3,TRBV30,CAWSVRGNTIYF,TGTGCCTGGAGTGTACGGGGAAACACCATATATTTT
NA,NA,TRBJ2-7,TRBV19,CASNDRQGGNYEQYF,TGTGCCAGTAATGATCGACAGGGAGGTAATTACGAGCAGTACTTC
TRBD1,NA,TRBJ1-4,TRBV11-2,CASSRQGAVGEKLFF,TGTGCCAGCAGCCGCCAGGGGGCTGTCGGCGAAAAACTGTTTTTT
TRBD1,NA,TRBJ2-1,TRBV2,CASIGTGEPDEQFF,TGTGCCAGCATTGGGACAGGGGAACCCGATGAGCAGTTCTTC
TRBD2,NA,TRBJ2-1,TRBV7-2,CASSPPGGGIKYNEQFF,TGTGCCAGCAGCCCGCCGGGGGGGGGCATAAAATACAATGAGCAGTTCTTC
NA,NA,TRBJ1-1,TRBV14,CASSRSSGTEAFF,TGTGCCAGCAGCCGGAGCTCGGGCACTGAAGCTTTCTTT
NA,NA,TRBJ2-3,TRBV27,CASSLSRGGSSTDTQYF,TGTGCCAGCAGTTTATCGAGGGGGGGGTCGAGCACAGATACGCAGTATTTT
NA,NA,TRBJ1-3,TRBV7-9,CASSLGTGGPGNTIYF,TGTGCCAGCAGCTTAGGGACGGGAGGACCTGGAAACACCATATATTTT
NA,NA,TRBJ1-6,TRBV28,CASSGADSSSYNSPLHF,TGTGCCAGCAGTGGGGCAGACAGTAGCTCCTATAATTCACCCCTCCACTTT
TRBD1,once,TRBJ1-6,TRBV5-6,CASSFDRAGSPLHF,TGTGCCAGCAGCTTCGACAGGGCCGGTTCACCCCTCCACTTT
TRBD2,NA,TRBJ2-5,TRBV11-3,CASSPAGSYSRETQYF,TGTGCCAGCAGCCCAGCGGGGAGCTATTCACGAGAGACCCAGTACTTC
TRBD1,NA,TRBJ1-5,TRBV28,CASSRPGQGARVPQHF,TGTGCCAGCAGTCGCCCGGGACAGGGGGCGCGGGTGCCCCAGCATTTT
NA,NA,TRBJ1-6,TRBV6-5,CASSLDRRNSPLHF,TGTGCCAGCAGTCTGGACAGAAGGAATTCACCCCTCCACTTT
NA,NA,TRBJ1-1,TRBV2,CASSEVSGNTEAFF,TGTGCCAGCAGTGAAGTTTCGGGGAACACTGAAGCTTTCTTT
TRBD1,many,TRBJ1-5,TRBV19,CASRDRGNQPQHF,TGTGCCAGTAGAGACAGGGGCAATCAGCCCCAGCATTTT
TRBD1,NA,TRBJ2-7,TRBV7-9,CASSLGGQVYEQYF,TGTGCCAGCAGCTTGGGGGGACAGGTCTACGAGCAGTACTTC
NA,NA,TRBJ2-2,TRBV6-5,CASTKISGTGELFF,TGTGCCAGCACCAAAATCTCCGGCACCGGGGAGCTGTTTTTT
TRBD1,NA,TRBJ2-7,TRBV6-5,CASSRTGLEQYF,TGTGCCAGCAGCCGGACAGGCCTCGAGCAGTACTTC
TRBD1,NA,TRBJ2-3,TRBV6-4,CASSQGVATDTQYF,TGTGCCAGCAGTCAGGGGGTTGCCACAGATACGCAGTATTTT
TRBD1,NA,TRBJ2-7,TRBV28,CASNLARTGNYEQYF,TGTGCCAGCAACCTCGCCCGGACAGGGAACTACGAGCAGTACTTC
NA,NA,TRBJ2-5,TRBV7-9,CASSSIIGLLQETQYF,TGTGCCAGCAGCTCAATAATCGGACTCTTACAAGAGACCCAGTACTTC
NA,NA,TRBJ2-1,TRBV9,CASSVLGTGSYNEQFF,TGTGCCAGCAGCGTGCTTGGAACGGGCTCCTACAATGAGCAGTTCTTC
NA,once,TRBJ1-1,TRBV5-1,CASSLLGGSYTEAFF,TGCGCCAGCAGCTTGTTGGGGGGTTCATACACTGAAGCTTTCTTT
NA,NA,TRBJ2-3,TRBV19,CASSTEAGASTDTQYF,TGTGCCAGTAGTACCGAGGCGGGGGCTAGCACAGATACGCAGTATTTT
NA,NA,TRBJ2-1,TRBV19,CASSPGGRFYNEQFF,TGTGCCAGTAGTCCAGGGGGGAGATTTTACAATGAGCAGTTCTTC
TRBD2,once,TRBJ2-2,TRBV2,CASRGGAPTGELFF,TGTGCCAGCCGGGGGGGGGCCCCCACCGGGGAGCTGTTTTTT